This TCR beta chain was recovered during a study of regulatory T cells in long-lasting Graves disease. CDR3-region Arm-PCR and iRepertoire HTBI primers produced the TCR beta libraries. TCRdb re-analysed the multiplex PCR reads in MiXCR, keeping a single row per CDR3 protein. Among around 300,000 distinct CDR3 sequences, roughly a fifth were seen once, and the ten largest hold roughly three fifths. CDR3 length equals 14 residues. V was cut by 4 bases and J by 2 bases, with 11 bases left in between. Germline V gene sequence: CDR1 KGHSH, CDR2 LQKENI. Documented time point: persistent/refractory GD, antithyroid drugs over 5 years with positive TRAb. Generation of the TCR library employed RNA extracted from PBMCs. General observations from the study: Persistent disease preferred TRBV28, TRBJ1-2 and TRBJ2-5; new disease, TRBV20-1 and TRBJ2-1. Persistent patients had a count of shared public clonotypes (under 3,000) that exceeded that of new patients (around 910).

To note about this clonotype: Antigen: not known.

This sequence originates from a female donor with Graves disease. This chain joins TRBV18 and TRBJ1-1; no definite D call. The sample in question was peripheral blood mononuclear cells (PBMCs), obtained when the disease was refractory, from a patient treated with antithyroid drugs. The chain's CDR3 is CASSLGSANTEAFF. The CDR3 coding sequence is TGTGCCAGCTCACTAGGGTCGGCAAACACTGAAGCTTTCTTT.